The entry below describes one T cell receptor (beta chain). The sample belongs to a study of control samples from healthy donors and cancer patients. TCRdb keeps only in-frame clones here, not all; method: immunoSEQ multiplex PCR. Among tens of thousands of clones listed, roughly 95% were seen once. Trimming took 6 bases from V and 0 from J, leaving 6 bases between them. CDR3 length equals 13 residues. The sample was blood. This TCR derives from a man aged 25 to 40 in good health. This rearrangement joins TRBV12-3 or TRBV12-4 to TRBJ1-5; D ambiguous. The CDR3 region has the DNA TGTGCCAGCAGCCTATCTAGCAATCAGCCCCAGCATTTT. This codes for CASSLSSNQPQHF.